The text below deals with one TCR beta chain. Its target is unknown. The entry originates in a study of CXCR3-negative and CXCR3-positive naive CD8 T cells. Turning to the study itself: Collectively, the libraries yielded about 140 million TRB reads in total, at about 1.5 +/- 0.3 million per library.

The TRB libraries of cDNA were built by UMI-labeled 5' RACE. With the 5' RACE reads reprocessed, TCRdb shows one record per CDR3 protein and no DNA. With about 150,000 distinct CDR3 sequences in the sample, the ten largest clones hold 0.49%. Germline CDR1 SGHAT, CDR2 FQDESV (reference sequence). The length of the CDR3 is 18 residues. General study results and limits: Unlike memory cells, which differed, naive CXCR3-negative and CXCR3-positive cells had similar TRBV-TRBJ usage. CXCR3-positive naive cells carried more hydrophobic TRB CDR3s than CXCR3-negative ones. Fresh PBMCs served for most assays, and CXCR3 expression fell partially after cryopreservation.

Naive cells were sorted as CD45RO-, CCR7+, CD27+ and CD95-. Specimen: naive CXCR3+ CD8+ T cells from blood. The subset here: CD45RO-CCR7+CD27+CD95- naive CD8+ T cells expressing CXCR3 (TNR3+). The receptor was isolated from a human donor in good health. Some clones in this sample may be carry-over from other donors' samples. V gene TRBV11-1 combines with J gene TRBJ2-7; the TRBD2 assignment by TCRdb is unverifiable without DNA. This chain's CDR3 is CASSRDGGTSGTLGEQYF.